This T cell receptor (beta chain) was recorded in a study of blood T cells in healthy people across ages. Overall study: Capture via template switching afforded approximately one barcoded beta molecule per two T cells. Study-wide results and caveats: One million T cells yielded diversity estimates that were considered underestimates.

This clonotype occurred a few times. Its cognate antigen is unknown. The germline gives CDR1 DFQATT, CDR2 SNEGSKA (reference sequence). This CDR3 has 14 amino acids. Trimming left V 0 bases short and J 2 bases short, with 8 bases between. There were healthy Caucasian individuals from Russia, aged about 6 to 100, serving as donors. It was with a sample-barcoded 5' primer and a J-beta primer mix that a second PCR of about 6 to 11 cycles was run. TCRdb re-called the 5' RACE reads with MiXCR, one entry per CDR3 protein. The repertoire consists of about 780,000 distinct CDR3 sequences, with about 42% occurring once and the leading ten covering around a sixth.

Specimen: blood. The sequence was collected from a man at least 80 years old in good health. The chain uses TRBV20-1 and TRBJ2-1; D unclear. The CDR3 region has the DNA TGCAGTGCTAGAGATAGAAACACCTACAATGAGCAGTTCTTC. It yields the protein CSARDRNTYNEQFF.